This record concerns one T cell receptor beta chain sequence. The antigen is unknown. Treatment: around 19 received Ad26.COV2.S at low or high dose, single or two shots; about five received placebo; per-sample allocation not given. Day 63 after the first injection of vaccine or placebo was the sampling time. In Boston, the donor was an adult between 18-55 years of age. The sample is drawn from a study of Ad26.COV2.S vaccination and SARS-CoV-2 variants. Broader study findings: Those who received the vaccine showed greater spike-specific TCR breadth than those given placebo. Those who received vaccine or placebo ended up with similar non-spike TCR breadth.

The CDR3 sequence is 16 residues long. J lost 3 bases, V lost 4 bases, and 7 bases had no gene match. Germline V gene data show CDR1 as SEHNR and CDR2 as FQNEAQ (reference sequence). TCRdb's table, derived via immunoSEQ multiplex PCR, lists solely in-frame clones and lacks some. This table has around 450,000 clones, around nine tenths appearing once. The J gene is TRBJ2-5, the V gene TRBV7-9; 11 bases fit TRBD2. The sequences come from peripheral blood, collected in a trial of Ad26.COV2.S vaccine versus placebo. The TCR comes from a person between 18 and 65 years old who received the Ad26.COV2.S COVID-19 vaccine or a placebo. CDR3 sequence reads: CASSSTGLAEEETQYF. CDR3 nucleotides: TGTGCCAGCAGCTCGACGGGACTAGCGGAAGAAGAGACCCAGTACTTC.